This T cell receptor (beta chain) is from a study of shared clonotypes between healthy human individuals. Study context: A couple of women and a few men aged 18 to 49 served as donors. Each donor's CD4 naive and CD4 memory cells filled three plates apiece, CD8 naive two, and CD8 memory one. Study-level findings and limits: Generation of non-shared clonotypes was less probable than generation of clonotypes shared by all four donors.

Positively selected for CCR7, the CD45RO-negative cells used as naive CD8 cells excluded terminally differentiated effector memory CD45RA+ cells. Study donors comprised healthy, HIV-negative adults devoid of recent acute infection or vaccination. TCRdb keeps only in-frame clones here, not all; method: immunoSEQ multiplex PCR. The sample records millions of clones, about 95% being singletons. Trimming stripped 5 bases from V and 2 bases from J, with 9 bases between. Germline CDR1 reads MNHNY; CDR2 reads SVGAGI (reference sequence). This CDR3 has 13 amino acids. With respect to this clone: The antigen is not known.

The sample was naive CD8+ T cells sorted from blood. The chain links TRBV6-6 to TRBJ1-2, with D possibly matching TRBD1 (5 bases). This receptor was taken from a man aged 18 to 29 in good health. CDR3 bases: TGTGCCAGCAGTGACCCAGGGAACTATGGCTACACCTTC. This codes for CASSDPGNYGYTF.